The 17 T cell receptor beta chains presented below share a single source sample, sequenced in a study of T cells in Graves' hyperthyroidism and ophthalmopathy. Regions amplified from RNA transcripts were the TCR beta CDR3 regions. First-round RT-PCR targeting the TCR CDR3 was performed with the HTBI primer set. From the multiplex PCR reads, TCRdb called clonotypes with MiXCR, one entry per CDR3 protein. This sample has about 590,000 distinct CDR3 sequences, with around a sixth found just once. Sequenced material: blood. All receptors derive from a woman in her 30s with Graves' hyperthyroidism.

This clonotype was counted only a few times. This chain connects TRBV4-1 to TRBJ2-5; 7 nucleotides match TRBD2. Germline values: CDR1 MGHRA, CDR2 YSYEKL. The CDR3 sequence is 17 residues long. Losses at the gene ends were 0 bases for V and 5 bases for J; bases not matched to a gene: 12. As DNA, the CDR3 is TGCGCCAGCAGCCAAGATCCCGCCAGCGGGATATGGGAGACCCAGTACTTC. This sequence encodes CASSQDPASGIWETQYF.

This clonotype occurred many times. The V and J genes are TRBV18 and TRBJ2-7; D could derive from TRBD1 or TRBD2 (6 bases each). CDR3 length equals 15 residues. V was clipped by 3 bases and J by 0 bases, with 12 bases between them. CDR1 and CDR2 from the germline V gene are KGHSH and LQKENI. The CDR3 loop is CASSPRDTSSYEQYF. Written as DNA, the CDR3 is TGTGCCAGCTCACCGCGGGACACCTCCTCCTACGAGCAGTACTTC.

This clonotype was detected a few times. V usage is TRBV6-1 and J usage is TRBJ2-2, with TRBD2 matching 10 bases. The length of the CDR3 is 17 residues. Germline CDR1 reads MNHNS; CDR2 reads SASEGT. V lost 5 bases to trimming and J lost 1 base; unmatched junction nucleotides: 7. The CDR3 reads CASSRLPSGRNTGELFF. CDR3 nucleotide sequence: TGTGCCAGCAGTCGCCTCCCTAGCGGGAGGAACACCGGGGAGCTGTTTTTT.

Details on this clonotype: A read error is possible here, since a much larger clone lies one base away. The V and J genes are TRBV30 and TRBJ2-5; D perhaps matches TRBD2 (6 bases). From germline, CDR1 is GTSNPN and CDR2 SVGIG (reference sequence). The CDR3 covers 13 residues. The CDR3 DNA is TGTGCCTGGACCCGGGACGCACGGGAGACCCGGTACTTC. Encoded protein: CAWTRDARETRYF.

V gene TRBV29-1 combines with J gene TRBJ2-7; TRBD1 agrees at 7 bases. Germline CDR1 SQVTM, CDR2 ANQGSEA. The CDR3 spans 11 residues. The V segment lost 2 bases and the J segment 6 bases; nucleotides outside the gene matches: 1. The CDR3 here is CSVERDSEQYF. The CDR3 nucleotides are TGCAGCGTTGAACGGGACAGCGAGCAGTACTTC.

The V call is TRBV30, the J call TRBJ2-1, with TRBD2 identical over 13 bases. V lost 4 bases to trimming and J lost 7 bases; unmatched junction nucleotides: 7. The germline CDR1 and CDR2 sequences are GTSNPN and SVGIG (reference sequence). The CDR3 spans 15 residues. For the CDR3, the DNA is TGTGCCTGGAAACTAGCGGGAGGGCCGGAAAATGAGCAGTTCTTC. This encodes CAWKLAGGPENEQFF.

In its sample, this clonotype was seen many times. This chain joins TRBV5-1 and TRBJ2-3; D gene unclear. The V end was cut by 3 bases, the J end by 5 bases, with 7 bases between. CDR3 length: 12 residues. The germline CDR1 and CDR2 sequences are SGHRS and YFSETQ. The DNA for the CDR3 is TGCGCCAGCAGCTCGAAGGAAGATACGCAGTATTTT. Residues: CASSSKEDTQYF.

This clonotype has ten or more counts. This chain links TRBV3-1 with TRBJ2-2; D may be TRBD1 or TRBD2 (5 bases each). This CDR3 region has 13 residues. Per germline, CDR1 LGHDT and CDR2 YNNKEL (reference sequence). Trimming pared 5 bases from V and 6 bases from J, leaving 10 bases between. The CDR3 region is CASSFGAAGELFF. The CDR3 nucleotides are TGTGCCAGCAGCTTCGGGGCGGCCGGGGAGCTGTTTTTT.

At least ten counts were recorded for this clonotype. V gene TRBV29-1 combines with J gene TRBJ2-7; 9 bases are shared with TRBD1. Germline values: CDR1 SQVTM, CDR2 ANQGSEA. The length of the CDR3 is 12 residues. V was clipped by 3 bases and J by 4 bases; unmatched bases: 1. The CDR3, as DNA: TGCAGCGTTGAGGGACAGGGTTACGAGCAGTACTTC. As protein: CSVEGQGYEQYF.

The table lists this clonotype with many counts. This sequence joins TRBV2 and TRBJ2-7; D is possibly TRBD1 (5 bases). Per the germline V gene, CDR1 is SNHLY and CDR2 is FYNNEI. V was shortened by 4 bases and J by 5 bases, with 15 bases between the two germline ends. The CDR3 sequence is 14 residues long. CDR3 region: CASSVVRRVDEQYF. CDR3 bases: TGTGCCAGCAGTGTAGTTCGCAGGGTGGACGAGCAGTACTTC.

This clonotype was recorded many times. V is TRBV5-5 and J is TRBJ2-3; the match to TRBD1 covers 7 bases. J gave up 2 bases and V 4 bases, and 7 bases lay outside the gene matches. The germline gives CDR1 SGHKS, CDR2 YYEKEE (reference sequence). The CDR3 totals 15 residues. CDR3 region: CASSVTGVSTDTQYF. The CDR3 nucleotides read TGTGCCAGCAGCGTTACAGGGGTCTCCACAGATACGCAGTATTTT.

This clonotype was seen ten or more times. The CDR3 here is CAIRRSQQETQYF. The CDR3 DNA sequence: TGTGCCATCAGAAGGTCACAGCAAGAGACCCAGTACTTC. V and J are TRBV10-3 and TRBJ2-5; D gene uncertain. CDR1 ENHRY and CDR2 SYGVKD come from the germline V gene. This CDR3 has 13 amino acids. Trimming took off 6 bases at V and 2 bases at J, with 10 bases between the two ends.

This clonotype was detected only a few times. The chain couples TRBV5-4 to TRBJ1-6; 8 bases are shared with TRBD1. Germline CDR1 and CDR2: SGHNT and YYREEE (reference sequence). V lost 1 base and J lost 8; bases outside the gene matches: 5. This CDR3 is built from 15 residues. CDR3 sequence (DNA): TGTGCCAGCAGCTTGAGGGACAGGAAATATTCACCCCTCCACTTT. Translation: CASSLRDRKYSPLHF.

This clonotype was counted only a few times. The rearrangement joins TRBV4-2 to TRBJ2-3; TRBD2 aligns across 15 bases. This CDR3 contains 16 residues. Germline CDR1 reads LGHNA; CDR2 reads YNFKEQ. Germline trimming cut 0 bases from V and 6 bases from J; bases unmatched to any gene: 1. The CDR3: CASSQDGTSGRDTQYF. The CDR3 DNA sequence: TGTGCCAGCAGCCAAGACGGGACTAGCGGGAGGGATACGCAGTATTTT.

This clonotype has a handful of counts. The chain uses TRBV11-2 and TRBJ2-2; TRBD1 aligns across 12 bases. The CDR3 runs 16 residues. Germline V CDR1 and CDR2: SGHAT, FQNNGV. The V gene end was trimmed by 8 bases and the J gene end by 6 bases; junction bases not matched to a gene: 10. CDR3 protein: CASVHPGTGGSGELFF. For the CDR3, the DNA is TGTGCCAGCGTACACCCCGGGACAGGGGGCTCCGGGGAGCTGTTTTTT.

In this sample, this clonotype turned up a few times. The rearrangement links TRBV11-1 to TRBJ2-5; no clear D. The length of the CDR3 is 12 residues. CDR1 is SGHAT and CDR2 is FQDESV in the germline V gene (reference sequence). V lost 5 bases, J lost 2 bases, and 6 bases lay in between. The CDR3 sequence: CASSPVQETQYF. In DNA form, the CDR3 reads TGTGCCAGCAGCCCCGTACAAGAGACCCAGTACTTC. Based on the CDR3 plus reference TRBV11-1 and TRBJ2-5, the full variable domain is EAEVAQSPRYKITEKSQAVAFWCDPISGHATLYWYRQILGQGPELLVQFQDESVVDDSQLPKDRFSAERLKGVDSTLKIQPAELGDSAMYLCASSPVQETQYFGPGTRLLVL.

The CDR3 bases are TGTGCCAGCAGCGGGGTAGGGACCGTATACAATGAGCAGTTCTTC. It specifies CASSGVGTVYNEQFF. The rearrangement uses TRBV9 and TRBJ2-1; D possibly uses TRBD1 or TRBD2 (5 bases each). The V gene lost 3 bases and the J gene lost 4 bases, with 14 bases spanning the gap. Germline CDR1 reads SGDLS; CDR2 reads YYNGEE. The CDR3 totals 15 residues.